A selection of T cell receptor beta chains follows, all from one sample in a study of CD4+ T cells in melanoma. Sequencing was performed with immunoSEQ multiplex PCR; in TCRdb, only in-frame clones are kept and a portion is missing. The sample consists of about 6,500 clones, roughly 47% of them appearing once. Source material: cells from a culture (not recorded whether cultured in vitro). The origin of the receptors is a human donor with melanoma. Each CDR3 is given with its conserved first and last residue. The D gene is left open where the match is weak. Where a row states a size, it is once, few, many or the class of an expanded clone; other rows omit it.

TRBD2	TRBV11-2	.	TRBJ2-1	CASRPKAGYSYNEQFF	TGTGCCAGCAGGCCAAAAGCGGGGTACTCCTACAATGAGCAGTTCTTC
.	TRBV5-6	.	TRBJ2-3	CASSFPGARSTDTQYF	TGTGCCAGCAGCTTTCCGGGGGCCCGTAGCACAGATACGCAGTATTTT
.	TRBV7-6	.	TRBJ2-1	CASSLSGGSYNEQFF	TGTGCCAGCAGCCTCAGTGGGGGCTCCTACAATGAGCAGTTCTTC
TRBD2	TRBV7-6	.	TRBJ2-1	CASSLVGGTYNEQFF	TGTGCCAGCAGCTTAGTCGGGGGGACCTACAATGAGCAGTTCTTC
.	TRBV18	.	TRBJ1-1	CASSPSSAGYTEAFF	TGTGCCAGCTCACCTAGTTCCGCGGGGTACACTGAAGCTTTCTTT
TRBD2	TRBV30	.	TRBJ2-1	CAWSAGLDGNEQFF	TGTGCCTGGAGTGCTGGACTAGATGGCAATGAGCAGTTCTTC
.	TRBV6-1	.	TRBJ1-2	CASSEGRGGGYTF	TGTGCCAGCAGTGAAGGGAGGGGAGGGGGCTACACCTTC
TRBD1	TRBV5-4	.	TRBJ1-3	CASSFGTETGNTIYF	TGTGCCAGCAGCTTTGGGACAGAGACTGGAAACACCATATATTTT
.	TRBV6-1	.	TRBJ1-5	CASSDQEGQPQHF	TGTGCCAGCAGTGACCAGGAGGGCCAGCCCCAGCATTTT
TRBD1	TRBV30	.	TRBJ1-1	CACGPQGVRKNTEAFF	TGTGCCTGCGGACCTCAGGGGGTGAGGAAGAACACTGAAGCTTTCTTT
.	TRBV4-2	few	TRBJ2-3	CASSQDTSTDTQYF	TGTGCCAGCAGCCAAGATACCAGCACAGATACGCAGTATTTT
.	TRBV4-2	.	TRBJ1-2	CASSQAVGLGGSGDGYTF	TGTGCCAGCAGCCAAGCGGTGGGGTTGGGGGGGTCAGGGGATGGCTACACCTTC
.	TRBV6-1	.	TRBJ2-7	CASSVSSGAYEQYF	TGTGCCAGCAGTGTGAGCAGTGGAGCCTACGAGCAGTACTTC
.	TRBV18	few	TRBJ1-4	CASQREGSEKLFF	TGTGCCAGCCAACGGGAGGGATCTGAAAAACTGTTTTTT
.	TRBV29-1	medium-sized	TRBJ1-3	CSVRTAGNTIYF	TGCAGCGTGAGGACAGCTGGAAACACCATATATTTT
.	TRBV27	.	TRBJ1-6	CATRDRALRGSPLHF	TGTGCCACAAGGGACCGAGCACTTAGAGGGTCACCCCTCCACTTT
.	TRBV5-1	.	TRBJ1-2	CASSFSGPDGYTF	TGCGCCAGCAGCTTCTCAGGTCCCGATGGCTACACCTTC
.	TRBV29-1	.	TRBJ2-7	CSVAQGFRYEQYF	TGCAGCGTTGCCCAAGGATTCCGCTACGAGCAGTACTTC
.	TRBV9	.	TRBJ1-3	CASSVDSSGNTIYF	TGTGCCAGCAGCGTAGACAGCTCTGGAAACACCATATATTTT
.	TRBV6-5	.	TRBJ2-5	CASSSGTSGKTQYF	TGTGCCAGCAGTTCCGGGACCTCAGGGAAGACCCAGTACTTC
.	TRBV2	.	TRBJ1-6	CASNQGLRNSPLHF	TGTGCCAGCAACCAGGGGCTGAGAAATTCACCCCTCCACTTT
TRBD1	TRBV4-2	.	TRBJ2-7	CASSQADRDSYEQYF	TGTGCCAGCAGCCAAGCCGACAGGGACTCCTACGAGCAGTACTTC
.	TRBV6-1	.	TRBJ1-2	CASSPSVVKGYGYTF	TGTGCCAGCAGTCCGTCAGTAGTTAAGGGCTATGGCTACACCTTC
.	TRBV5-4	.	TRBJ1-1	CASSLAVGDTEAFF	TGTGCCAGCAGCTTGGCCGTCGGGGACACTGAAGCTTTCTTT
.	TRBV6-6	few	TRBJ2-1	CASSISGTYNEQFF	TGTGCCAGCAGCATATCAGGGACTTACAATGAGCAGTTCTTC
.	TRBV28	.	TRBJ2-1	CASTSSGDTSSYNEQFF	TGTGCCAGCACCTCCTCCGGGGACACTAGCTCCTACAATGAGCAGTTCTTC
.	TRBV4-1	once	TRBJ2-1	CASSQGAGPRLFF	TGCGCCAGCAGCCAAGGGGCGGGGCCGAGGCTGTTCTTC
.	TRBV2	.	TRBJ2-3	CAAGYYTDTQYF	TGTGCAGCAGGGTACTACACAGATACGCAGTATTTT
.	TRBV6-6	.	TRBJ1-1	CATSSRGNTEAFF	TGTGCCACCTCGTCGAGGGGGAACACTGAAGCTTTCTTT
TRBD1	TRBV18	.	TRBJ1-1	CASSTRQGLTEAFF	TGTGCCAGCTCGACTAGACAGGGCCTCACTGAAGCTTTCTTT
TRBD2	TRBV10-3	.	TRBJ2-3	CAISEFGGGPSDTQYF	TGTGCCATCAGTGAATTCGGGGGGGGGCCCTCAGATACGCAGTATTTT
.	TRBV6-5	few	TRBJ1-2	CASSPTGFGKGYTF	TGTGCCAGCAGCCCAACAGGGTTTGGTAAAGGCTACACCTTC
TRBD1	TRBV18	.	TRBJ2-7	CASSPPLTGVNEQYF	TGTGCCAGCTCACCACCGTTAACAGGGGTTAACGAGCAGTACTTC
.	TRBV9	few	TRBJ1-2	CASSSRGGYTF	TGTGCCAGCAGCTCGAGGGGTGGCTACACCTTC
TRBD1	TRBV6-5	.	TRBJ2-5	CASRTGGTQETQYF	TGTGCCAGCAGGACAGGGGGAACACAAGAGACCCAGTACTTC
TRBD1	TRBV29-1	medium-sized	TRBJ1-2	CSVVTGGDNYGYTF	TGCAGCGTCGTGACAGGGGGGGATAACTATGGCTACACCTTC
.	TRBV7-9	.	TRBJ2-5	CASSSSSSGETQYF	TGTGCCAGCAGCTCTTCTAGCTCTGGCGAGACCCAGTACTTC
.	TRBV9	few	TRBJ2-7	CASSGFGYEQYF	TGTGCCAGCAGTGGCTTCGGCTACGAGCAGTACTTC
.	TRBV2	.	TRBJ1-4	CASNPTVNEKLFF	TGTGCCAGCAACCCGACGGTTAATGAAAAACTGTTTTTT
TRBD2	TRBV19	few	TRBJ2-2	CASSISSGGAGELFF	TGTGCCAGTAGTATCTCCAGCGGGGGTGCCGGGGAGCTGTTTTTT
.	TRBV6-5	.	TRBJ2-7	CASSRDAGYEQYF	TGTGCCAGCAGCAGGGACGCTGGCTACGAGCAGTACTTC
TRBD2	TRBV30	.	TRBJ2-3	CAWMRGGVGDTQYF	TGTGCCTGGATGCGGGGGGGCGTCGGAGATACGCAGTATTTT
TRBD1	TRBV29-1	.	TRBJ1-2	CSVERGLGYGYTF	TGCAGCGTTGAGAGGGGGCTCGGGTATGGCTACACCTTC
TRBD1	TRBV5-3	.	TRBJ2-2	CARSSDRDRSCTGELFF	TGTGCCAGAAGCAGTGACCGGGACAGAAGTTGCACCGGGGAGCTGTTTTTT
.	TRBV15	few	TRBJ1-1	CATSRDHRQQAFF	TGTGCCACCAGCAGAGATCACCGCCAGCAAGCTTTCTTT
.	TRBV14	.	TRBJ1-1	CASSQGGRRTEAFF	TGTGCCAGCAGCCAAGGGGGTAGGAGGACTGAAGCTTTCTTT
TRBD1	TRBV19	.	TRBJ2-3	CASTPGQSFTDTQYF	TGTGCCAGTACCCCGGGACAGAGCTTCACAGATACGCAGTATTTT
.	TRBV7-9	.	TRBJ1-1	CASGPDTRNTEAFF	TGTGCCAGCGGGCCGGATACCAGAAACACTGAAGCTTTCTTT
.	TRBV7-9	.	TRBJ2-5	CASSLDQETQYF	TGTGCCAGCAGCCTAGACCAAGAGACCCAGTACTTC
.	TRBV9	.	TRBJ1-5	CASSVGPDQPQHF	TGTGCCAGCAGCGTAGGGCCAGATCAGCCCCAGCATTTT
.	TRBV25-1	.	TRBJ1-3	CASSDPRGSGNTIYF	TGTGCCAGCAGTGACCCTCGGGGCTCTGGAAACACCATATATTTT
TRBD1	TRBV29-1	.	TRBJ1-3	CSVYRGSGNTIYF	TGCAGCGTTTACAGGGGCTCTGGAAACACCATATATTTT
.	TRBV19	.	TRBJ1-5	CASSRQPENQPQHF	TGTGCCAGTAGTAGACAGCCCGAAAATCAGCCCCAGCATTTT
TRBD1	TRBV6-1	.	TRBJ2-7	CASSASGTGQGEQYF	TGTGCCAGCAGTGCCTCCGGGACAGGGCAAGGCGAGCAGTACTTC
.	TRBV10-3	.	TRBJ2-7	CAIALSRDHYEQYF	TGTGCCATCGCTCTCTCACGGGACCACTACGAGCAGTACTTC
TRBD1	TRBV5-1	.	TRBJ2-7	CASRLTGGAGSHEQYF	TGCGCCAGCAGATTGACAGGGGGCGCAGGTTCCCACGAGCAGTACTTC
.	TRBV6-5	.	TRBJ2-6	CASSYAGSGANVLTF	TGTGCCAGCAGTTACGCGGGATCTGGGGCCAACGTCCTGACTTTC
TRBD2	TRBV2	few	TRBJ2-5	CASTQTSGSQETQYF	TGTGCCAGCACTCAGACTAGCGGCTCCCAAGAGACCCAGTACTTC
TRBD2	TRBV2	.	TRBJ2-2	CASSLAGAWTGELFF	TGTGCCAGCAGCTTAGCGGGGGCCTGGACCGGGGAGCTGTTTTTT